A single sample gave rise to the 7 T cell receptor beta chains below, sequenced in a study of blood T cell repertoires in COVID-19. Only in-frame clones appear in the TCRdb table, and some are missing; sequencing was by immunoSEQ multiplex PCR. The sample lists 240,000 or so clones; about 80% were seen once. Sequencing was performed on peripheral blood. These receptors all come from a woman over 75 with acute or convalescent COVID-19.

This clone was seen a single time. This sequence joins TRBV5-1 and TRBJ2-2; tentative D call: TRBD2 (6 bases). CDR3 length: 13 amino acids. The germline V and J ends were trimmed by 4 bases and 6 bases, with 10 bases remaining between them. Germline V gene sequence: CDR1 SGHRS, CDR2 YFSETQ. The CDR3 region has the DNA TGCGCCAGCAGCCCGGGGGTTCCCGGGGAGCTGTTTTTT. Protein sequence: CASSPGVPGELFF. The variable domain in full, with the rest retrieved from reference TRBV5-1 and TRBJ2-2, is KAGVTQTPRYLIKTRGQQVTLSCSPISGHRSVSWYQQTPGQGLQFLFEYFSETQRNKGNFPGRFSGRQFSNSRSEMNVSTLELGDSALYLCASSPGVPGELFFGEGSRLTVL.

The genes are TRBV30 and TRBJ2-5, with TRBD1 matching over 7 bases. This CDR3 is built from 15 residues. The junction had 5 bases not matched to a gene; V was cut back by 0 bases and J by 1 base. Germline CDR1 and CDR2: GTSNPN and SVGIG (reference sequence). The CDR3 DNA reads TGTGCCTGGAGTGTACGGCAGGGGGTCCAAGAGACCCAGTACTTC. Its translation is CAWSVRQGVQETQYF. Together with reference TRBV30 and TRBJ2-5, the CDR3 gives the full variable domain: SQTIHQWPATLVQPVGSPLSLECTVEGTSNPNLYWYRQAAGRGLQLLFYSVGIGQISSEVPQNLSASRPQDRQFILSSKKLLLSDSGFYLCAWSVRQGVQETQYFGPGTRLLVL.

The V gene is TRBV5-1, the J gene TRBJ2-2; TRBD1 matches 8 bases. The CDR3 is 16 amino acids. The V gene end was trimmed by 4 bases and the J gene end by 5 bases; junction bases not matched to a gene: 10. Germline CDR1 SGHRS, CDR2 YFSETQ. The chain's CDR3 is CASSLGQAIRTGELFF. The CDR3, as DNA: TGCGCCAGCAGCCTGGGACAGGCCATAAGGACCGGGGAGCTGTTTTTT.

The J gene is TRBJ2-1, the V gene TRBV6-1, with D perhaps TRBD2 (5 bases). The V end was cut by 9 bases, the J end by 4 bases, with 13 bases between. CDR1 is MNHNS, CDR2 SASEGT, per germline. The CDR3 spans 13 residues. CDR3: CASTSGVYNEQFF. The CDR3 DNA sequence: TGTGCCAGTACCAGCGGAGTTTACAATGAGCAGTTCTTC.

This clone was seen a few times. The rearrangement uses TRBV2 and TRBJ1-1, with D possibly matching TRBD1 (5 bases). Germline CDR1 SNHLY, CDR2 FYNNEI. Deletions cut 7 bases from V and 6 bases from J, with 15 bases between. There are 13 residues in the CDR3. The CDR3 reads CASKAGSVAEAFF. The CDR3 region has the DNA TGTGCCAGCAAGGCAGGGTCGGTGGCTGAAGCTTTCTTT.

The chain is built from TRBV13 and TRBJ2-5; D call uncertain. The germline V gene encodes CDR1 PRHDT and CDR2 FYEKMQ (reference sequence). The CDR3 totals 13 residues. Trimming took off 3 bases at V and 0 bases at J, with 5 bases between the two ends. CDR3 nucleotides: TGTGCCAGCAGCTTTATGTACCAAGAGACCCAGTACTTC. Protein: CASSFMYQETQYF.

The CDR3 DNA follows: TGTGCCAGCAGCGTAGCCGGGGGGGATGGCACAGATACGCAGTATTTT. It codes for CASSVAGGDGTDTQYF. This rearrangement joins TRBV9 to TRBJ2-3; TRBD2 matches 8 bases. Trimming cost V 0 bases and J 1 base; bases outside gene matches: 4. Germline V CDR1 and CDR2: SGDLS, YYNGEE. The CDR3 has 16 residues. Variable domain in full (rest from reference TRBV9 and TRBJ2-3): DSGVTQTPKHLITATGQRVTLRCSPRSGDLSVYWYQQSLDQGLQFLIQYYNGEERAKGNILERFSAQQFPDLHSELNLSSLELGDSALYFCASSVAGGDGTDTQYFGPGTRLTVL.